This T cell receptor beta chain was identified during a study of shared clonotypes between healthy human individuals. Study results and caveats: Clonotypes not shared had lower generation probabilities than those common to all four donors.

This clone was seen a few times. Its antigen is not known. Only in-frame clones appear in the TCRdb table, and some are missing; sequencing was by immunoSEQ multiplex PCR. The profile covers about 710,000 clones, with just under 75% appearing a single time and over 1.5% taken by the ten largest. Memory CD4+ cells were the fraction left after CD45RA+ naive selection. The CDR3 runs 15 residues. The V gene end was trimmed by 6 bases and the J gene end by 7 bases; junction bases not matched to a gene: 12. Germline CDR1 SGHKS, CDR2 YYEKEE (reference sequence). This chain uses TRBV5-5 with TRBJ1-4; TRBD1 matches at 7 bases. The sample was memory CD4+ T cells sorted from blood. The sample's subset: CD45RA-negative fraction. The source is a woman in her 30s in good health. CDR3 sequence: CASTKNRGQGEKLFF. The CDR3 DNA is TGTGCCAGCACCAAAAACAGGGGCCAAGGTGAAAAACTGTTTTTT.